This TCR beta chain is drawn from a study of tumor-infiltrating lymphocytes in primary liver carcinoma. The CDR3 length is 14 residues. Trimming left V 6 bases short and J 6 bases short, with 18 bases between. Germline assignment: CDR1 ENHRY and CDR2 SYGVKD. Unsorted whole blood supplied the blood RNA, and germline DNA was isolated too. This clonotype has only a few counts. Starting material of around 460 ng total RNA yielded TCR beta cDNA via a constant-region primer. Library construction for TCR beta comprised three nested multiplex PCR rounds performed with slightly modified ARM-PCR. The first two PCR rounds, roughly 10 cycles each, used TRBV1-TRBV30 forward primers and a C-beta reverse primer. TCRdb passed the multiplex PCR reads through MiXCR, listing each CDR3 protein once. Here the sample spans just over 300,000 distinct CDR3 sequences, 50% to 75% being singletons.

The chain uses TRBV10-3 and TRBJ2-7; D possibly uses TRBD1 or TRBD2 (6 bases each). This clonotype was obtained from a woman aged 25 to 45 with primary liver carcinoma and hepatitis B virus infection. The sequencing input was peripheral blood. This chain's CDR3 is CAISFRNGGGEQYF. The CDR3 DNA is TGTGCCATCAGCTTCCGGAACGGAGGGGGCGAGCAGTACTTC.